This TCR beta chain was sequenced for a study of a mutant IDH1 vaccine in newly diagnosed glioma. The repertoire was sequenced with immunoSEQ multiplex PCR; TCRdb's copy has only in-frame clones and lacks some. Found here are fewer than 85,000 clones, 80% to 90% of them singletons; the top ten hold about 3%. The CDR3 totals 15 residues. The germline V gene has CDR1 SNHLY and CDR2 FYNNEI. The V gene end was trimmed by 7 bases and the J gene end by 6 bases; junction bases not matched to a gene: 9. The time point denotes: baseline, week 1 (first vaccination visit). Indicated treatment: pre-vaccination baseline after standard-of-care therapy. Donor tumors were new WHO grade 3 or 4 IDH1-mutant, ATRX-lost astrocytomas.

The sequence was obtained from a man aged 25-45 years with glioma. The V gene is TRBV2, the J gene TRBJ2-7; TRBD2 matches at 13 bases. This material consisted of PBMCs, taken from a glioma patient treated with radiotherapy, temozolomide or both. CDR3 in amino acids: CASTELAGGLGEQYF. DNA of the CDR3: TGTGCCAGCACCGAACTAGCGGGGGGGCTCGGCGAGCAGTACTTC.